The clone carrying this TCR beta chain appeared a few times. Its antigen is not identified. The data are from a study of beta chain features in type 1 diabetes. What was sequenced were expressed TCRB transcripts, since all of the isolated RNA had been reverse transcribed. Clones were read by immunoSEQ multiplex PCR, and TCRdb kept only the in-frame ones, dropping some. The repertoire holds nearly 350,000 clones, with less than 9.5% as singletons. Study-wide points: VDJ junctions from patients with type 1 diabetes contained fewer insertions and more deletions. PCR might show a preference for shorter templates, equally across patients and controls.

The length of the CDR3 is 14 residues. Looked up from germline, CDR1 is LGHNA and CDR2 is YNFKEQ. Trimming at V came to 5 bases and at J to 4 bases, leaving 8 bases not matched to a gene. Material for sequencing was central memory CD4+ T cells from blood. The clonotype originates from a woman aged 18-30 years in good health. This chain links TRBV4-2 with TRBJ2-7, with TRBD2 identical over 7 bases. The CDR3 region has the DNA TGTGCCAGCAGCGGTTCTCTAGCGGTTTACGAGCAGTACTTC. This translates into CASSGSLAVYEQYF.